This TCR beta chain appears in the sequencing data of a study of blood T cells in healthy people across ages (dated by TCRdb to between 2014 and 2017). Describing the broader study: In model experiments, roughly one uniquely barcoded TCR beta cDNA molecule per two T cells was captured by template switching. Using the same blood draw, the study looked at two additional independent replicas of 1 million unique cDNA reads for two donors, one aged 18 to 30 and the other aged 80 or older. The donors were split into four age groups: young (average around 15 years), middle-aged (about 40), aged (roughly 60) and long-lived (under 85). To track age-related changes in TCR beta repertoire diversity, the study relied on deep sequencing normalized with unique cDNA molecular identifiers. To avoid experimental bias, donors of different ages were distributed randomly across sequencing lanes. The study at large found these results: As age increased, observed TCR beta diversity per million T cells dropped in a roughly linear way, and a significant reduction was already evident by age 40. The CMV infection status of donors was not known, potentially confounding age-related changes in expanded clonotypes. Compared with the aged group, the long-lived group had more naive CD4+ T cells, fewer expanded clones and increased TCR diversity, suggesting age selection. Because profiling used bulk unsorted PBMCs, naive and antigen-experienced compartments could not be compared conclusively. Estimates of total diversity based on one million sequenced T cells were considered lower bounds and underestimates. A strong correlation was found between observed TCR beta diversity and the percentage of naive T cells measured by flow cytometry.

The library was obtained by 5' RACE. The instrument given in TCRdb is Illumina HiSeq 2500. The second PCR ran for about 6 to 11 cycles and used a J-beta primer mix along with a sample-barcoded 5' primer. Each TCR beta cDNA molecule received a unique molecular identifier from a template-switch 5' adaptor carrying 12 random nucleotides. At least 3 million CDR3-containing paired-end reads were obtained from each sample. All of the RNA was converted into first-strand cDNA using the Mint cDNA synthesis kit, with a TRBC-specific oligonucleotide serving as the primer. All cDNA was treated with uracil-DNA glycosylase and then went through a first 18-cycle PCR with the universal primers M1SS and BC2_uni_R. The source study handled its data this way. For normalization, 1 million high-quality reads were randomly selected from each sample, with every read carrying a distinct molecular identifier. Instead of being binned into consensus sequences, reads that shared molecular identifiers were thrown out. MiTCR, with a Q25 quality threshold and the strictest error-elimination algorithm, was used for CDR3 identification, clonotype clustering and error correction. A nonparametric unseen species model with Euler transformation was used to estimate lower-bound total TCR beta diversity. The public reads were reanalyzed by TCRdb: fastp trimming at Q25, MiXCR alignment, in-frame beta chains only. Rows merge per CDR3 protein into single entries with the most common DNA and genes. The V and J calls and clone size are TCRdb's, not the authors'. The sample table lists some 900,000 distinct CDR3 sequences, 40% to 60% of them with a count of one. The top ten clonotypes cover about an eighth of the sample.

The CDR3, from cysteine to phenylalanine, totals 19 residues. The read is trimmed to its CDR3 DNA, 57 bases read in frame from base 1. Sequences MDHEN (CDR1) and SYDVKM (CDR2) are obtained from the germline V gene. The junction carries 17 bases between V and J, which are trimmed by 2 bases and 0 bases respectively. For this clonotype: Its antigen is unknown. No much larger clonotype is one base removed from it; base qualities were not supplied.

The approximately 39 donors, aged about 6 to 95 years, were systemically healthy Caucasian individuals from Russia. Each donor gave about 9.2 milliliters of peripheral blood, drawn into EDTA-treated Vacutainer tubes. Ficoll-Paque density-gradient centrifugation was used to isolate PBMCs, with at least 6 million per sample. Total RNA, at least 6 micrograms per sample, was extracted from PBMCs with Trizol reagent. Naive CD45RAhigh/CD27high T cell percentages were measured by flow cytometry on a PBMC aliquot from every donor. This TCR derives from a man younger than 45 in good health. The rearrangement joined TRBV28 to TRBJ1-6; a tentative D call is TRBD1 (6 bases match). The sequenced sample was blood. The nucleotide sequence reads as follows: TGTGCCAGCAGTTTACTTGAGGGGGGACTGAGCTCCTATAATTCACCCCTCCACTTT. The resulting protein is CASSLLEGGLSSYNSPLHF.